The sequence of this T cell receptor (beta chain) was determined in a study of human versus mouse CDR3 diversity and MHC coevolution. Looking at the study overall: Reportedly, immunoSEQ detects one in 200,000 T cells with minimized PCR bias. Valid reads per sample ranged from 0.6 x 10^7 to 1.6 x 10^7.

Method: immunoSEQ multiplex PCR; TCRdb's copy keeps in-frame clones and lacks some. Seen here are around 74,000 clones, 80% to 95% observed once, and the top ten hold 0.15%. Germline V lookup: CDR1 SGHRS, CDR2 YFSETQ. Trimming removed 4 bases from V and 7 bases from J, with 21 bases in between. The CDR3 extends over 15 amino acids. This TCR came from a person aged 30 to 69 in good health. Input material: naive CD4+ T cells from blood. The subset denotes: CD45RO-negative CD62L-positive naive CD4 T cells. This chain connects TRBV5-1 to TRBJ2-7; weak D call: TRBD2 (6 bases). The CDR3 sequence is CASSRRYDAEGEQYF. CDR3 DNA: TGCGCCAGCAGCCGGCGGTACGACGCGGAGGGAGAGCAGTACTTC.